This T cell receptor (beta chain) was captured in a study of human T cells and chemical hapten exposure. Study in general: Investigators sensitized around 2 cm by around 2 cm of upper inner arm skin with 2% DPC. Recorded diagnoses among the mostly female patients were alopecia areata, totalis or universalis.

This clonotype was seen many times. Time point of the sample: pre-sensitization, week 0. Treatment: therapeutic diphenylcyclopropenone sensitization with weekly scalp DPC. Every patch test was put on after a blood sample was taken. TCRdb re-analysed the RACE reads in MiXCR, keeping a single row per CDR3 protein. This sample has roughly 380,000 distinct CDR3 sequences, with roughly 4.6% found just once. The germline V and J ends were trimmed by 5 bases and 6 bases, with 13 bases remaining between them. The CDR3 is 14 amino acids. Sequencing used whole blood, obtained in connection with sensitization to the hapten diphenylcyclopropenone (DPC). The chain couples TRBV12-3 or TRBV12-4 to TRBJ2-2; D is ambiguous. The clonotype comes from a woman aged 50 to 65 with alopecia areata. Some clones in this sample may be carry-over from other donors' samples. CDR3 DNA sequence: TGTGCCAGCAGTCCTTCGTGGGTCGCCGGGGAGCTGTTTTTT. The encoded protein is CASSPSWVAGELFF.